This note documents a single T cell receptor beta chain sequence. The target antigen is unknown. This sample stems from a study of post-analysis software for immune sequencing data. Background on the study: Relapsing-remitting, secondary progressive and progressive-relapsing forms of multiple sclerosis all featured among disease courses. Study observations and caveats: Those samples that were prepared in the same batch co-clustered strongly by F measure. Multiple sclerosis patients showed significantly lower normalized Chao1 diversity than controls did.

Prepared TCR beta cDNA libraries contained unique molecular identifiers. Each sample of about 0.95 to 11 million input T cells yielded about 500,000 cDNA molecules, so each molecule approximated one T cell. Via MiXCR, TCRdb re-called the PCR reads, giving one row per CDR3 protein. In the table there are some 890,000 distinct CDR3 sequences, approximately 57% of which are singletons. The material sequenced was blood. The TCR originated in a girl between 5 and 17 years old with multiple sclerosis.

The CDR3 DNA reads TGTGCCAGTAGTATAGATGGGGGTAGGAATCAGCCCCAGCATTTT. It translates to CASSIDGGRNQPQHF. This chain uses TRBV19 with TRBJ1-5; D is perhaps TRBD1 (5 bases). CDR1 is LNHDA, CDR2 SQIVND, per germline (reference sequence). CDR3 length equals 15 residues. Deletions cut 0 bases from V and 4 bases from J, with 10 bases between. The full variable domain, with the rest looked up from reference TRBV19 and TRBJ1-5, is DGGITQSPKYLFRKEGQNVTLSCEQNLNHDAMYWYRQDPGQGLRLIYYSQIVNDFQKGDIAEGYSVSREKKESFPLTVTSAQKNPTAFYLCASSIDGGRNQPQHFGDGTRLSIL.